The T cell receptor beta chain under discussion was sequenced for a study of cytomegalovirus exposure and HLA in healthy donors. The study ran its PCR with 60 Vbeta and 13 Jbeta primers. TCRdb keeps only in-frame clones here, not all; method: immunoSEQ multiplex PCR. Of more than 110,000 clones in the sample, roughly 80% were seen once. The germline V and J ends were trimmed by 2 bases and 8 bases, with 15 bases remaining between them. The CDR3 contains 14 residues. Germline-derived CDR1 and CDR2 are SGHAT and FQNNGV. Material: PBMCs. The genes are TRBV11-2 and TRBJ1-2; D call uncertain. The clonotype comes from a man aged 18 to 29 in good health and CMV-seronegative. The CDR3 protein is CASSLSRHTEGYTF. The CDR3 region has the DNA TGTGCCAGCAGCTTAAGTAGACATACGGAAGGCTACACCTTC.